These 18 T cell receptor beta chains were sequenced from one sample in a study of T-cell memory formation after mild COVID-19. Each CDR3 protein gets one entry after TCRdb re-called the 5' RACE reads with MiXCR. The profile shows roughly 550,000 distinct CDR3 sequences, about a fifth of them singletons. Sequenced: PBMCs or a T cell subset sorted from them (not recorded which). These receptors originate from an adult woman who had mild COVID-19 (a few samples of this study predate the infection). Cell type and time point are not known.

V is TRBV19 and J is TRBJ1-1; D is ambiguous. This CDR3 contains 17 residues. Germline V gives CDR1 LNHDA, CDR2 SQIVND (reference sequence). Trimming shortened V by 2 bases and J by 0 bases, and 16 bases separated the two germline ends. The CDR3 protein is CASSILRGRPMNTEAFF. In DNA, the CDR3 is TGTGCCAGTAGTATACTACGCGGCAGACCCATGAACACTGAAGCTTTCTTT. Together with reference TRBV19 and TRBJ1-1, the CDR3 gives the full variable domain: DGGITQSPKYLFRKEGQNVTLSCEQNLNHDAMYWYRQDPGQGLRLIYYSQIVNDFQKGDIAEGYSVSREKKESFPLTVTSAQKNPTAFYLCASSILRGRPMNTEAFFGQGTRLTVV.

The genes are TRBV30 and TRBJ2-5; 8 bases agree with TRBD2. This CDR3 spans 12 amino acids. V lost 8 bases, J lost 4 bases, and 6 bases stayed unmatched. Looked up from germline, CDR1 is GTSNPN and CDR2 is SVGIG (reference sequence). The CDR3 here is CALRGAGETQYF. The CDR3 nucleotides read TGTGCCCTGCGGGGGGCGGGAGAGACCCAGTACTTC.

The chain combines TRBV10-3 with TRBJ1-1; 9 nucleotides align to TRBD1. Germline lookup yields CDR1 ENHRY and CDR2 SYGVKD. With 2 bases clipped from V and 6 bases from J, the junction kept 7 bases outside the gene matches. This CDR3 has 15 amino acids. The CDR3 DNA sequence: TGTGCCATCAGTGAGCCGGGACAGGGTCAAGCTGAAGCTTTCTTT. It yields the protein CAISEPGQGQAEAFF.

This clonotype showed up many times. The chain employs TRBV5-1 and TRBJ1-1; a weak D match, TRBD1 (6 bases). Germline V gene sequence: CDR1 SGHRS, CDR2 YFSETQ. V shed 3 bases and J shed 0 bases, with 9 bases lying between them. The CDR3 contains 14 residues. The CDR3 is CASSSDRLNTEAFF. The DNA for the CDR3 is TGCGCCAGCAGCTCGGACAGACTGAACACTGAAGCTTTCTTT.

This clonotype has just a few counts. The chain joins TRBV12-3 or TRBV12-4 to TRBJ2-7; D gene ambiguous. The CDR3 spans 13 residues. The ends were cut back, 2 bases at V and 3 bases at J, with 8 bases in the middle. The CDR3 DNA follows: TGTGCCAGCAGTTTACTCCTTCTCTACGAGCAGTACTTC. Its protein is CASSLLLLYEQYF.

The chain couples TRBV6-5 to TRBJ2-3, with 10 bases that match TRBD2. Germline lookup yields CDR1 MNHEY and CDR2 SVGAGI. V shed 2 bases and J 1 base; nucleotides not matched to a gene: 3. The CDR3 spans 16 residues. CDR3 bases: TGTGCCAGCAGTTACCTAGCGGGAGTAGGCACAGATACGCAGTATTTT. Translating it yields CASSYLAGVGTDTQYF.

Comments on this clonotype: Compared with germline, one end of the junction differs, possibly owing to a read error. CDR3 DNA: TGTGCCAGCAGCGTATGGACTAGCGGGGGGGCCACACATACGCAGTATTTT. This sequence encodes CASSVWTSGGATHTQYF. The chain has TRBV7-6 and TRBJ2-3; TRBD2 matches at 15 bases. The germline gives CDR1 SGHVS, CDR2 FNYEAQ. The CDR3 is made up of 17 amino acids.

This sequence joins TRBV6-2 or TRBV6-3 and TRBJ2-1; 9 bases are shared with TRBD1. Germline CDR1 is MNHEY and CDR2 is SVGEGT. V was clipped by 0 bases and J by 3 bases; unmatched bases: 0. The CDR3 has 15 residues. CDR3 nucleotide sequence: TGTGCCAGCAGTTACTCGGGACAGGGCTACAATGAGCAGTTCTTC. Translating gives CASSYSGQGYNEQFF.

The chain combines TRBV7-9 with TRBJ1-2; D not certain. The CDR3 length is 13 residues. The germline V and J ends were trimmed by 0 bases and 3 bases, with 5 bases remaining between them. Germline CDR1 reads SEHNR; CDR2 reads FQNEAQ (reference sequence). CDR3: CASSLAQDYGYTF. In DNA, the CDR3 is TGTGCCAGCAGCTTAGCGCAGGACTATGGCTACACCTTC.

The chain uses TRBV12-3 or TRBV12-4 and TRBJ2-3; 10 bases match TRBD2. Trimming took 6 bases from V and 6 from J; bases not matched to a gene: 6. This CDR3 region has 14 residues. Here the CDR3 DNA reads TGTGCCAGCAGGGGAGCGGGGGGGCTGGATACGCAGTATTTT. It is translated as CASRGAGGLDTQYF.

The chain carries TRBV7-2 and TRBJ2-2; 9 nucleotides line up with TRBD2. The CDR3 covers 22 residues. In germline, CDR1 is SGHTA, CDR2 FQGNSA. Trimming at V came to 5 bases and at J to 2 bases, leaving 24 bases not matched to a gene. CDR3 protein: CASSAWGWGSGSNFVNTGELFF. The CDR3 DNA follows: TGTGCCAGCAGCGCTTGGGGATGGGGTAGCGGGAGTAATTTTGTAAACACCGGGGAGCTGTTTTTT. Drawing the rest from reference TRBV7-2 and TRBJ2-2, the complete variable domain is GAGVSQSPSNKVTEKGKDVELRCDPISGHTALYWYRQSLGQGLEFLIYFQGNSAPDKSGLPSDRFSAERTGGSVSTLTIQRTQQEDSAVYLCASSAWGWGSGSNFVNTGELFFGEGSRLTVL.

J is TRBJ2-1 and V is TRBV6-5, with 8 nucleotides matching TRBD2. The CDR3 runs 13 residues. V shed 5 bases, J shed 9 bases, and the junction held 6 bases outside the gene matches. CDR1 is MNHEY and CDR2 is SVGAGI in the germline V gene. CDR3 in DNA: TGTGCCAGCAGTCCCGGGACTAGTAGTGAGCAGTTCTTC. It specifies CASSPGTSSEQFF.

This clonotype was picked up many times. The gene calls are TRBV5-1 and TRBJ2-1; 12 bases are a match to TRBD2. Germline assignment: CDR1 SGHRS and CDR2 YFSETQ. CDR3 length: 16 residues. V shed 1 base, J shed 1 base, and the junction held 0 bases outside the gene matches. DNA for the CDR3: TGCGCCAGCAGCTTGACTAGCGGGGGGTCCTACAATGAGCAGTTCTTC. Translated, it gives CASSLTSGGSYNEQFF. Combining the CDR3 with reference TRBV5-1 and TRBJ2-1 gives the whole variable domain KAGVTQTPRYLIKTRGQQVTLSCSPISGHRSVSWYQQTPGQGLQFLFEYFSETQRNKGNFPGRFSGRQFSNSRSEMNVSTLELGDSALYLCASSLTSGGSYNEQFFGPGTRLTVL.

In its sample, this clonotype was seen many times. V and J are TRBV14 and TRBJ2-2; TRBD1 agrees at 8 bases. The length of the CDR3 is 17 residues. Unmatched junction bases numbered 11, after V lost 1 base and J lost 7 bases. CDR1 is SGHDN and CDR2 is FVKESK in the germline V gene. CDR3 in DNA: TGTGCCAGCAGCCAAGGTCAGGCAGGGGGCATCGGCGGGGAGCTGTTTTTT. This gives the protein CASSQGQAGGIGGELFF.

There are a few counts of this clonotype. This chain joins TRBV5-4 and TRBJ2-1; 7 bases line up with TRBD1. Germline CDR1 SGHNT, CDR2 YYREEE (reference sequence). The CDR3 extends over 15 amino acids. V trimming: 4 bases; J trimming: 8 bases; junction bases outside the gene matches: 12. The CDR3 protein is CASSTGTEHSHEQFF. The CDR3 DNA reads TGTGCCAGCAGCACCGGGACAGAGCATTCGCATGAGCAGTTCTTC.

The chain employs TRBV11-2 and TRBJ2-5; 7 nucleotides match TRBD1. V lost 0 bases, J lost 7 bases, and 5 bases stayed unmatched. The CDR3 is 14 residues long. Germline CDR1 reads SGHAT; CDR2 reads FQNNGV. The CDR3: CASSLDRDSGTQYF. DNA for the CDR3: TGTGCCAGCAGCTTAGATCGGGACAGCGGGACCCAGTACTTC.

This clonotype was counted only a few times. V and J are TRBV2 and TRBJ1-1; TRBD1 might be the D (5 bases). Deletions cut 3 bases from V and 1 base from J, with 12 bases between. CDR3 length: 15 amino acids. Germline CDR1 SNHLY, CDR2 FYNNEI. Here the CDR3 DNA reads TGTGCCAGCAGTGACTTAGGGGTCCCGAACACTGAAGCTTTCTTT. Its protein is CASSDLGVPNTEAFF.

The chain employs TRBV7-3 and TRBJ2-3; a weak D match, TRBD2 (5 bases). This CDR3 has 15 residues. Trimming removed 3 bases from V and 2 bases from J, with 12 bases in between. CDR1 and CDR2 (germline): SGHTA, FQGTGA. The CDR3 protein is CASSFGNPYTDTQYF. CDR3 coding DNA: TGTGCCAGCAGCTTCGGGAACCCATACACAGATACGCAGTATTTT.